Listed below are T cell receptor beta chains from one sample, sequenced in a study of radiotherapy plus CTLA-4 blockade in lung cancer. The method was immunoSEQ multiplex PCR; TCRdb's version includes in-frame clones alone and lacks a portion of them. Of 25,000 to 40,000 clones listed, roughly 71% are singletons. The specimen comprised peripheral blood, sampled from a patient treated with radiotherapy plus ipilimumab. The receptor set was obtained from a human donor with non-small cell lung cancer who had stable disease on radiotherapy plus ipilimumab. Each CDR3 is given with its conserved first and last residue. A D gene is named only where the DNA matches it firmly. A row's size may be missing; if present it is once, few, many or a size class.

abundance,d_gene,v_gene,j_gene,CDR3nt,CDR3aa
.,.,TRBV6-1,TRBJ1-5,TGTGCCAGCAGTGACCGCATTGCCCAGTCGAGGCCCCAGCATTTT,CASSDRIAQSRPQHF
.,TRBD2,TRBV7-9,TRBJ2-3,TGTGCCAGCAGCCTCCCCCGGGTAGCGGGAGCGCGAAATACGCAGTATTTT,CASSLPRVAGARNTQYF
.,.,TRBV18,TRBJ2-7,TGTGCCAGCTCAAACGGGGCCTCCTTTTACGAGCAGTACTTC,CASSNGASFYEQYF
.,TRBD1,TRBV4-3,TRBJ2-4,TGCGCCAGCAGCCAAGATGGGGCAGGGGGCAGAGCCAAAAACATTCAGTACTTC,CASSQDGAGGRAKNIQYF
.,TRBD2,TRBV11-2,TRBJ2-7,TGTGCCAGCAGCTTACAAACTAGCGGGAGCAACGAGCAGTACTTC,CASSLQTSGSNEQYF
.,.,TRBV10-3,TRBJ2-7,TGTGCCATCGCAACCCGGACGGGGTTCGACGAGCAGTACTTC,CAIATRTGFDEQYF
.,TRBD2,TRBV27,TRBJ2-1,TGTGCCAGCAGTCTGGGACTAGTTAATGAGCAGTTCTTC,CASSLGLVNEQFF
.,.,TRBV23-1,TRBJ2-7,TGCGCCAGCAGTCTCCGACCCTACGAGCAGTACTTC,CASSLRPYEQYF
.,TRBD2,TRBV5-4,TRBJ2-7,TGTGCCAGCAGCTTGGGGGGGACTAGCGGACTGTACGAGCAGTACTTC,CASSLGGTSGLYEQYF
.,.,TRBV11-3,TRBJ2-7,TGTGCCAGCAGCCGGGGGATCCACGAGCAGTACTTC,CASSRGIHEQYF
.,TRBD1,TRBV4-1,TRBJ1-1,TGCGCCAGCAGCCAAGCCACAGGGGGCGGGCTGGGTGAAGCTTTCTTT,CASSQATGGGLGEAFF
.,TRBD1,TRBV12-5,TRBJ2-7,TGTGCTAGTGGTTTGGTACAAGGGGATTTATTACGGGACAGGGTGGCTCGCGCCTACGAGCAGTACTTC,CASGLVQGDLLRDRVARAYEQYF
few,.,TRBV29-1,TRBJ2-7,TGCAGCGTAAGGGCAGCCCTAACCTACGAGCAGTACTTC,CSVRAALTYEQYF
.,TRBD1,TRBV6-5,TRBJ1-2,TGTGCCAGCAGAAGGGGGCTCGCATATGGCTACACCTTC,CASRRGLAYGYTF
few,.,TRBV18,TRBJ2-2,TGTGCCAGCTCACCACGTAAGGGGTACACCGGGGAGCTGTTTTTT,CASSPRKGYTGELFF
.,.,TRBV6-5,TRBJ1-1,TGTGCCAGCAGTGAATCGGGACAAAACACTGAAGCTTTCTTT,CASSESGQNTEAFF
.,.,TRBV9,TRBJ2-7,TGTGCCAGCAGCGTACCCCCCGGGGGTCGAGAGCAGTACTTC,CASSVPPGGREQYF
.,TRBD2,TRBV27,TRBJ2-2,TGTGCCAGCAGTACCGGACTAGCGACCGGGGAGCTGTTTTTT,CASSTGLATGELFF
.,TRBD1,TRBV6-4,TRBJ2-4,TGTGCCAGCACGCCAATGACGGGACAGGGTCCCGTAGCCAAAAACATTCAGTACTTC,CASTPMTGQGPVAKNIQYF
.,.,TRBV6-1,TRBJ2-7,TGTGCCAGCAGTGACTGGTTGGGGCCAAAGGGCGAGCAGTACTTC,CASSDWLGPKGEQYF
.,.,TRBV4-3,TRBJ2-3,TGCGCCAGCAGCCAAGTCTCAGCGAGCCGCACAGATACGCAGTATTTT,CASSQVSASRTDTQYF
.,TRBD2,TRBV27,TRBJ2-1,TGTGCCAGCAGTTGGACTAGCGGGAGTTTCAATGAGCAGTTCTTC,CASSWTSGSFNEQFF
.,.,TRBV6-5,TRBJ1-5,TGTGCCAGCAGCTTCGACAGATATAGCAATCAGCCCCAGCATTTT,CASSFDRYSNQPQHF
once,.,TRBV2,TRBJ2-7,TGTGCCACCGAAAGGACAGTAAGCTCCTACGAGCAGTACTTC,CATERTVSSYEQYF
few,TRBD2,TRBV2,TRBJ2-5,TGTGCCAGCAGGGCTCCGGGACTAGCGGGAGTCCAAGAGACCCAGTACTTC,CASRAPGLAGVQETQYF
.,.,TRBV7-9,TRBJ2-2,TGTGCCAGCAGCCCAGGGACTGTCGGGGAGCTGTTTTTT,CASSPGTVGELFF
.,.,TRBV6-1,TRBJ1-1,TGTGCCAGCAGTTCCGACCCCATGGACACTGAAGCTTTCTTT,CASSSDPMDTEAFF
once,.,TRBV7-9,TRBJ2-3,TGTGCCAGCAGCTTCAGCACAGATACGCAGTATTTT,CASSFSTDTQYF
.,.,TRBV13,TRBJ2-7,TGTGCCAGCAGCTTAGACTCCTACGAGCAGTACTTC,CASSLDSYEQYF
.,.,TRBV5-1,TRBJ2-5,TGCGCCAGCAGCTTCCGAAACTACCCTCAAGAGACCCAGTACTTC,CASSFRNYPQETQYF
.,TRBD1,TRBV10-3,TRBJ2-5,TGTGCCATCAGTGGGGGACAGAGAGAGACCCAGTACTTC,CAISGGQRETQYF
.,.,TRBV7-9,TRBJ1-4,TGTGCCAGCAGCTCCGATATAATTTTGTTTTTT,CASSSDIILFF
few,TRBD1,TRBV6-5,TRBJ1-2,TGTGCCAGCAGTTACTCGGACAGGGGCTATGGCTACACCTTC,CASSYSDRGYGYTF
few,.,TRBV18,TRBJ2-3,TGTGCCAGCTCACGCACAGATACGCAGTATTTT,CASSRTDTQYF
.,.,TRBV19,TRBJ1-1,TGTGCCAGTAGTATGCAGGGTCGGAGGAACACTGAAGCTTTCTTT,CASSMQGRRNTEAFF
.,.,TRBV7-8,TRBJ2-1,TGTGCCAGCAGTCCCCGGTTTTTGGGGGGCCCCTCCTACAATGAGCAGTTCTTC,CASSPRFLGGPSYNEQFF
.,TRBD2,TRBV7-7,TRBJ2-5,TGTGCTAGCAGCCGAGCGGGGATGCAAGAGACCCAGTACTTC,CASSRAGMQETQYF
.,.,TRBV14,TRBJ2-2,TGTGCCAGCAGCCAAGTTCGGGGGAGTACCGGGGAGCTGTTTTTT,CASSQVRGSTGELFF
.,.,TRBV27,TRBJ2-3,TGTGCCAGCAGCTCGTATTCGAAAGCGCAGTATTTT,CASSSYSKAQYF
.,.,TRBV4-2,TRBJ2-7,TGTGCCAGCAGCCAAGGATTGGGTCATCCGTCCGAGCAGTACTTC,CASSQGLGHPSEQYF
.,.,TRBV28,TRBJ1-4,TGTGCCAGCGGGGACACAACTAATGAAAAACTGTTTTTT,CASGDTTNEKLFF
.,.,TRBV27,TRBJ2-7,TGTGCCAGCAGGTCTTATAGCCATTTTAACGAGCAGTACTTC,CASRSYSHFNEQYF
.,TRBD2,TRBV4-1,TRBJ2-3,TGCGCCAGCAGTAGGCTAGCGGGAGGAAAAAACACAGATACGCAGTATTTT,CASSRLAGGKNTDTQYF